These 27 T cell receptor beta chains share one sample of origin, sequenced in a study of shared clonotypes between healthy human individuals (dated by TCRdb to the early 2020s). CD8 naive samples were CD45RO-negative cells positively selected for CCR7, giving a CD45RA+CCR7+ population that excluded TemRA cells. The library was made by the immunoSEQ multiplex PCR assay. TCRdb holds this immuneACCESS table with in-frame rearrangements only. Some clones are missing; in checked studies, unresolved V genes explain under half, and the rest has no known cause. For this sample there are some 2.1 million clones; 85% to 95% appear just once. The ten largest clonotypes hold approximately 1.7% of the sample. The sequenced sample was naive CD8+ T cells from PBMCs. According to the study, the label for this sample's cell subset or site signals: CD45RA+CCR7+. The receptors shown here come from a man in his late teens or twenties in good health. Some clones in this sample may be carry-over from other donors' samples.

The chain combines TRBV4-1 with TRBJ1-2; TRBD1 agrees at 9 bases. Germline V gives CDR1 MGHRA, CDR2 YSYEKL. V lost 1 base to trimming and J lost 4 bases; unmatched junction nucleotides: 4. The CDR3 runs 15 residues. CDR3 region: CASSQGRTGAYGYTF. The DNA for the CDR3 is TGCGCCAGCAGCCAAGGGAGGACAGGGGCCTATGGCTACACCTTC.

V and J are TRBV9 and TRBJ2-7; no clear D. CDR1 is SGDLS and CDR2 is YYNGEE in the germline V gene. V lost 3 bases, J lost 3 bases, and 16 bases lay in between. The CDR3 runs to 15 residues. The CDR3 DNA sequence: TGTGCCAGCAGCGAAAGCGCTCTGGTTATCTACGAGCAGTACTTC. Amino acids: CASSESALVIYEQYF. The variable domain in full, with the rest retrieved from reference TRBV9 and TRBJ2-7, is DSGVTQTPKHLITATGQRVTLRCSPRSGDLSVYWYQQSLDQGLQFLIQYYNGEERAKGNILERFSAQQFPDLHSELNLSSLELGDSALYFCASSESALVIYEQYFGPGTRLTVT.

This chain connects TRBV11-2 to TRBJ2-1; 9 nucleotides align to TRBD2. The CDR3 loop spans 16 amino acids. V lost 4 bases and J lost 7; bases outside the gene matches: 11. CDR1 is SGHAT, CDR2 FQNNGV, per germline. The CDR3 spells CASSSLGLAGINEQFF. The CDR3 DNA sequence: TGTGCCAGCAGCTCCCTCGGCCTAGCGGGAATTAATGAGCAGTTCTTC.

The chain couples TRBV7-8 to TRBJ2-3; D ambiguous. The ends were cut back, 8 bases at V and 6 bases at J, with 12 bases in the middle. The germline V gene has CDR1 SGHVS and CDR2 FQNEAQ. This CDR3 comprises 12 residues. CDR3 sequence reads: CASSAFSDTQYF. The CDR3 DNA reads as TGTGCCAGCTCTGCGTTTTCGGATACGCAGTATTTT.

The CDR3 DNA reads as TGTGCCAGCAGTCCGCTGGGACTAGTATATACCGGGGAGCTGTTTTTT. This translates into CASSPLGLVYTGELFF. This chain uses TRBV27 with TRBJ2-2, with 8 bases fitting TRBD2. The CDR3 has 16 amino acids. Trimming cost V 5 bases and J 5 bases; bases outside gene matches: 10. Germline V gene data show CDR1 as MNHEY and CDR2 as SMNVEV (reference sequence).

The chain uses TRBV7-6 and TRBJ2-1; 7 nucleotides match TRBD2. The germline CDR1 and CDR2 sequences are SGHVS and FNYEAQ. V lost 3 bases and J lost 4; bases outside the gene matches: 3. The CDR3 loop spans 14 amino acids. CDR3 amino acids: CASSLRRGYNEQFF. The CDR3 DNA reads as TGTGCCAGCAGCTTGCGGCGGGGGTACAATGAGCAGTTCTTC.

V usage is TRBV5-1 and J usage is TRBJ1-1; D is ambiguous. With 0 bases removed from V and 5 bases from J, the gap between germline ends came to 17 bases. The CDR3 spans 16 residues. Germline CDR1 reads SGHRS; CDR2 reads YFSETQ. The CDR3 sequence is CASSLGFGGIRTEAFF. CDR3 in DNA: TGCGCCAGCAGCTTGGGATTCGGTGGGATTCGGACTGAAGCTTTCTTT.

CDR3 in amino acids: CASSLGLAGGLEQYF. The CDR3 DNA follows: TGTGCCAGCAGTTTAGGACTAGCGGGAGGGCTGGAGCAGTACTTC. The rearrangement uses TRBV28 and TRBJ2-7; TRBD2 aligns across 15 bases. With V trimmed by 2 bases and J by 7 bases, 3 bases remained unmatched. The CDR3 spans 15 residues. Looked up from germline, CDR1 is MDHEN and CDR2 is SYDVKM.

V is TRBV7-2 and J is TRBJ2-5; TRBD1 might be the D (6 bases). The CDR3 length is 15 residues. Trimming took off 2 bases at V and 3 bases at J, with 13 bases between the two ends. In germline, CDR1 is SGHTA, CDR2 FQGNSA. The CDR3 is CASSLQDRPKETQYF. CDR3 nucleotides: TGTGCCAGCAGCTTACAAGACAGGCCAAAAGAGACCCAGTACTTC.

The chain couples TRBV7-9 to TRBJ2-7, with D possibly being TRBD2 (5 bases). The germline V gene has CDR1 SEHNR and CDR2 FQNEAQ (reference sequence). CDR3 length: 14 amino acids. V lost 5 bases to trimming and J lost 7 bases, with 18 bases between them. The CDR3 bases are TGTGCCAGCAGCCCAGCGGTGCCCATGGGAGAGCAGTACTTC. Translation gives CASSPAVPMGEQYF.

The chain carries TRBV27 and TRBJ2-3; 7 nucleotides agree with TRBD2. Per the germline V gene, CDR1 is MNHEY and CDR2 is SMNVEV (reference sequence). The CDR3 spans 16 residues. V dropped 5 bases and J dropped 1; count of bases not matched to a gene: 9. The CDR3 DNA is TGTGCCAGCAGTCTAGCACTAGCGAGCCGCACAGATACGCAGTATTTT. Its protein product is CASSLALASRTDTQYF.

The chain couples TRBV28 to TRBJ1-1; D is unclear. The germline gives CDR1 MDHEN, CDR2 SYDVKM. The CDR3 contains 15 residues. V dropped 5 bases and J dropped 2 bases, with 15 bases sitting between them. The CDR3 DNA follows: TGTGCCAGCAGTACCTTTAGGGAAATAAACACTGAAGCTTTCTTT. Translation: CASSTFREINTEAFF. Looking up the rest from reference TRBV28 and TRBJ1-1 gives the full variable domain: DVKVTQSSRYLVKRTGEKVFLECVQDMDHENMFWYRQDPGLGLRLIYFSYDVKMKEKGDIPEGYSVSREKKERFSLILESASTNQTSMYLCASSTFREINTEAFFGQGTRLTVV.

This rearrangement joins TRBV27 to TRBJ2-2; D possibly corresponds to TRBD2 (5 bases). V lost 3 bases, J lost 5 bases, and 10 bases lay in between. Per the germline V gene, CDR1 is MNHEY and CDR2 is SMNVEV (reference sequence). The CDR3 is 14 amino acids. CDR3: CASSFGLATGELFF. CDR3 in DNA: TGTGCCAGCAGTTTTGGTCTAGCAACCGGGGAGCTGTTTTTT.

The chain links TRBV14 to TRBJ2-1, with TRBD2 as a possible D gene (6 bases). The CDR3 loop spans 15 amino acids. CDR1 is SGHDN and CDR2 is FVKESK in the germline V gene. Trimming took 1 base from V and 9 from J, leaving 16 bases between them. The CDR3 DNA reads as TGTGCCAGCAGCCAAGGGAGGGCCGTGGTTTCTGAGCAGTTCTTC. Protein product: CASSQGRAVVSEQFF.

This chain connects TRBV6-5 to TRBJ2-7, with D tentatively TRBD1 (7 bases). The V and J ends lost 3 bases and 6 bases respectively, with 15 bases between them. The germline gives CDR1 MNHEY, CDR2 SVGAGI. The CDR3 has 14 residues. The CDR3 here is CASSYSGDRAEQYF. The CDR3, as DNA: TGTGCCAGCAGTTATTCGGGGGACAGAGCCGAGCAGTACTTC.

The V gene is TRBV2, the J gene TRBJ2-7, with TRBD1 matching 8 bases. This CDR3 comprises 13 residues. V dropped 9 bases and J dropped 3; count of bases not matched to a gene: 7. Germline CDR1 and CDR2: SNHLY and FYNNEI. Here the CDR3 reads CARRTGLGYEQYF. The CDR3 nucleotides read TGTGCCAGGAGGACAGGGTTAGGCTACGAGCAGTACTTC.

The rearrangement uses TRBV19 and TRBJ2-5, with 11 bases that match TRBD1. The CDR3 totals 17 residues. V lost 6 bases, J lost 3 bases, and 12 bases stayed unmatched. From germline, CDR1 is LNHDA and CDR2 SQIVND (reference sequence). CDR3 sequence (DNA): TGTGCCAGTAGCCATGTGAGGACAGGGGGCCGCAAAGAGACCCAGTACTTC. This gives the protein CASSHVRTGGRKETQYF.

The gene calls are TRBV27 and TRBJ2-7; D may be TRBD1 (6 bases). The germline V gene encodes CDR1 MNHEY and CDR2 SMNVEV (reference sequence). The CDR3 loop spans 13 amino acids. V was pared by 5 bases and J by 4 bases, with 12 bases between. CDR3 in DNA: TGTGCCAGCAGTCGACAGGTCGGATACGAGCAGTACTTC. Translating gives CASSRQVGYEQYF.

V usage is TRBV4-1 and J usage is TRBJ2-3; D ambiguous. The CDR3 is 13 amino acids. Germline lookup yields CDR1 MGHRA and CDR2 YSYEKL. The germline V and J ends were trimmed by 0 bases and 5 bases, with 6 bases remaining between them. CDR3 sequence: CASSQETKDTQYF. In nucleotides, the CDR3 is TGCGCCAGCAGCCAAGAGACGAAAGATACGCAGTATTTT.

This clone was detected once. The chain is built from TRBV4-2 and TRBJ2-5; D may be TRBD2 (6 bases). The tail of the sequence fits TRBJ2-7 better, so the J call may be wrong. This CDR3 comprises 13 residues. Germline V gene data show CDR1 as LGHNA and CDR2 as YNFKEQ. The CDR3 here is CASSQVTGDEQYF. CDR3 sequence (DNA): TGTGCCAGCAGCCAAGTAACGGGGGACGAGCAGTACTTC.

V is TRBV27 and J is TRBJ1-2; TRBD1 matches at 10 bases. The V segment lost 5 bases and the J segment 8 bases; nucleotides outside the gene matches: 11. CDR1 is MNHEY, CDR2 SMNVEV, per germline (reference sequence). The CDR3 totals 15 residues. CDR3 protein: CASSPSTGQGKGYTF. For the CDR3, the DNA is TGTGCCAGCAGTCCGTCGACGGGACAGGGGAAAGGCTACACCTTC.

The V gene is TRBV29-1, the J gene TRBJ2-7, with TRBD1 identical over 7 bases. Germline CDR1 SQVTM, CDR2 ANQGSEA. The junction had 11 bases not matched to a gene; V was cut back by 6 bases and J by 3 bases. This CDR3 region has 14 residues. This chain's CDR3 is CSVVDRDVSYEQYF. CDR3 sequence (DNA): TGCAGCGTAGTCGACAGGGATGTAAGCTACGAGCAGTACTTC.

The gene calls are TRBV7-9 and TRBJ2-7; possible D gene TRBD2, 7 bases. Germline V lookup: CDR1 SEHNR, CDR2 FQNEAQ (reference sequence). This CDR3 is built from 16 residues. Trimming cost V 5 bases and J 2 bases, with 19 bases left between them. The CDR3 here is CASSQGSGTPAYEQYF. As DNA, the CDR3 is TGTGCCAGCAGCCAGGGGAGCGGGACGCCAGCCTACGAGCAGTACTTC.

Only one count was recorded for this clone. The CDR3 bases are TGTGCCAGCAGCGTAGGGATCGGGAGTTCTGATGAGCAGTTCTTC. Its translation: CASSVGIGSSDEQFF. V is TRBV9 and J is TRBJ2-1; TRBD2 might be the D (6 bases). CDR1 and CDR2 from the germline V gene are SGDLS and YYNGEE. Trimming took 0 bases from V and 8 from J, leaving 15 bases between them. The CDR3 contains 15 residues.

The rearrangement joins TRBV5-5 to TRBJ2-1; D possibly uses TRBD1 or TRBD2 (5 bases each). V was shortened by 6 bases and J by 4 bases, with 14 bases between the two germline ends. Germline lookup yields CDR1 SGHKS and CDR2 YYEKEE (reference sequence). CDR3 length equals 14 residues. CDR3 sequence reads: CASNPRGSYNEQFF. CDR3 nucleotides: TGTGCCAGCAACCCCCGGGGCTCTTACAATGAGCAGTTCTTC.

The V and J genes are TRBV4-1 and TRBJ2-1; TRBD2 matches 8 bases. The CDR3 has 16 amino acids. The V and J ends lost 1 base and 1 base, in that order; junction bases with no gene match: 3. Germline CDR1 and CDR2: MGHRA and YSYEKL. The CDR3 DNA follows: TGCGCCAGCAGCCAAGTAACGGGAGGGTCCTACAATGAGCAGTTCTTC. Protein sequence: CASSQVTGGSYNEQFF.

The CDR3 sequence is CASSFLSPNTGELFF. The DNA for the CDR3 is TGTGCCAGCAGTTTTCTTTCCCCGAACACCGGGGAGCTGTTTTTT. This chain uses TRBV27 with TRBJ2-2; D gene unclear. The CDR3 sequence is 15 residues long. Germline V lookup: CDR1 MNHEY, CDR2 SMNVEV (reference sequence). V was shortened by 3 bases and J by 0 bases, with 8 bases between the two germline ends.